Below, 24 T cell receptor beta chains from the same sample are listed, as sequenced in a study of beta chain features in type 1 diabetes. Sequencing targeted expressed TCRB transcripts, as all isolated RNA had been reverse transcribed. Assay used: immunoSEQ multiplex PCR; TCRdb lists only in-frame clones, some missing. The sample holds around 450,000 clones, approximately 10% seen once. Sequences were obtained from naive CD4+ T cells from blood. The receptors originated from a woman aged 18-35 years in good health.

V is TRBV2 and J is TRBJ1-4; possibly TRBD1 for D (5 bases). Germline V CDR1 and CDR2: SNHLY, FYNNEI. Deletions cut 5 bases from V and 4 bases from J, with 11 bases between. The CDR3 runs 14 residues. The DNA for the CDR3 is TGTGCCAGCAGTCCGGGACGGATTAATGAAAAACTGTTTTTT. Translation: CASSPGRINEKLFF.

The J gene is TRBJ2-3, the V gene TRBV11-3; 11 bases line up with TRBD2. Germline assignment: CDR1 SGHNT and CDR2 YENEEA. After removal of 4 bases from V and 3 bases from J, the junction contained 6 bases not matched to a gene. This CDR3 is built from 16 residues. The CDR3, as DNA: TGTGCCAGCAGCTGGACCACTAGCGGGAGTACAGATACGCAGTATTTT. Translation: CASSWTTSGSTDTQYF.

This clone has just a few counts. V usage is TRBV5-6 and J usage is TRBJ2-7, with a possible D match to TRBD2 (5 bases). With 0 bases removed from V and 2 bases from J, the gap between germline ends came to 12 bases. CDR1 is SGHDT and CDR2 is YYEEEE in the germline V gene. The CDR3 totals 15 residues. The CDR3 nucleotides read TGTGCCAGCAGCTTGGGACTAAACAGTCCCTACGAGCAGTACTTC. This translates into CASSLGLNSPYEQYF. Full variable domain (outside the CDR3, taken from reference TRBV5-6 and TRBJ2-7): DAGVTQSPTHLIKTRGQQVTLRCSPKSGHDTVSWYQQALGQGPQFIFQYYEEEERQRGNFPDRFSGHQFPNYSSELNVNALLLGDSALYLCASSLGLNSPYEQYFGPGTRLTVT.

This clone has more than one count but fewer than ten. The chain has TRBV5-1 and TRBJ2-5; TRBD1 might be the D (5 bases). The V end lost 3 bases, the J end lost 5 bases, and 11 bases lay between the germline ends. CDR3 length: 13 amino acids. The V gene's germline CDR1 is SGHRS and CDR2 YFSETQ. The CDR3, as DNA: TGCGCCAGCAGCTGGGGCGTTCGGGAGACCCAGTACTTC. It is translated as CASSWGVRETQYF.

This clone was found a few times. J is TRBJ1-2 and V is TRBV29-1, with D perhaps matching TRBD1 (5 bases). The germline CDR1 and CDR2 sequences are SQVTM and ANQGSEA. Trimming took off 7 bases at V and 3 bases at J, with 18 bases between the two ends. The CDR3 runs to 14 residues. CDR3 sequence: CSAKERGEDYGYTF. The CDR3 nucleotides are TGCAGCGCCAAAGAGAGGGGAGAGGACTATGGCTACACCTTC.

The chain uses TRBV7-9 and TRBJ1-2; unclear D gene. CDR1 SEHNR and CDR2 FQNEAQ come from the germline V gene (reference sequence). Trimming took off 6 bases at V and 8 bases at J, with 19 bases between the two ends. The CDR3 consists of 14 residues. The chain's CDR3 is CASSHSAGSAGYTF. CDR3 nucleotide sequence: TGTGCCAGCAGTCACAGCGCGGGGTCGGCAGGCTACACCTTC.

This chain joins TRBV10-3 and TRBJ2-1, with TRBD2 matching 13 bases. The CDR3 contains 17 residues. The germline gives CDR1 ENHRY, CDR2 SYGVKD. V was pared by 8 bases and J by 4 bases, with 11 bases of the junction left unmatched. The CDR3 DNA sequence: TGTGCCATCGGCGCGACTAGCGGGAGGTCTCGGTACAATGAGCAGTTCTTC. Its translation is CAIGATSGRSRYNEQFF.

This chain joins TRBV7-8 and TRBJ2-3, with D perhaps TRBD2 (6 bases). This CDR3 spans 17 amino acids. The germline V and J ends were trimmed by 5 bases and 0 bases, with 18 bases remaining between them. The germline gives CDR1 SGHVS, CDR2 FQNEAQ. CDR3 loop: CASSLGWAGTSTDTQYF. Written as DNA, the CDR3 is TGTGCCAGCAGCCTAGGGTGGGCGGGGACTAGCACAGATACGCAGTATTTT.

This clone has more than one count but fewer than ten. J is TRBJ2-7 and V is TRBV2; TRBD1 is a possible D gene (5 bases). The CDR3 runs 14 residues. Per the germline V gene, CDR1 is SNHLY and CDR2 is FYNNEI. V was clipped by 8 bases and J by 0 bases, with 14 bases between them. The CDR3 loop reads CASGKDNLSYEQYF. The CDR3 nucleotides read TGTGCCAGCGGTAAGGACAACCTCTCCTACGAGCAGTACTTC.

This clone was seen a handful of times. The chain is built from TRBV25-1 and TRBJ2-3; 7 nucleotides agree with TRBD2. V lost 11 bases to trimming and J lost 1 base; unmatched junction nucleotides: 9. The CDR3 is 14 residues long. Germline CDR1 MGHDK, CDR2 SYGVNS. Here the CDR3 reads CAGGGVGGTDTQYF. Here the CDR3 DNA reads TGTGCCGGCGGGGGAGTAGGCGGCACAGATACGCAGTATTTT. The entire variable domain, with the rest obtained from reference TRBV25-1 and TRBJ2-3, is as follows: EADIYQTPRYLVIGTGKKITLECSQTMGHDKMYWYQQDPGMELHLIHYSYGVNSTEKGDLSSESTVSRIRTEHFPLTLESARPSHTSQYLCAGGGVGGTDTQYFGPGTRLTVL.

The count of this clone is one. The rearrangement links TRBV7-2 to TRBJ2-5; the match to TRBD1 covers 10 bases. Germline assignment: CDR1 SGHTA and CDR2 FQGNSA. J was trimmed by 5 bases and V by 5 bases; bases with no gene match: 2. The CDR3 is 13 amino acids. CDR3 region: CASSEDRGETQYF. CDR3 nucleotide sequence: TGTGCCAGCAGCGAGGACAGGGGGGAGACCCAGTACTTC.

This chain joins TRBV14 and TRBJ1-2; D remains unclear. The CDR3 length is 12 residues. Germline values: CDR1 SGHDN, CDR2 FVKESK. Trimming stripped 6 bases from V and 4 bases from J, with 9 bases between. CDR3 amino acids: CASSRTIYGYTF. Written as DNA, the CDR3 is TGTGCCAGCAGTCGGACTATCTATGGCTACACCTTC.

This clone turned up a few times. The CDR3: CASSSGPSGANVLTF. The DNA for the CDR3 is TGTGCCAGCAGTTCAGGGCCCTCTGGGGCCAACGTCCTGACTTTC. The chain joins TRBV6-5 to TRBJ2-6; TRBD1 is a possible D gene (5 bases). The CDR3 is 15 amino acids. The V gene's germline CDR1 is MNHEY and CDR2 SVGAGI. Trimming pared 4 bases from V and 0 bases from J, leaving 7 bases between.

The V call is TRBV29-1, the J call TRBJ2-1; 15 positions match TRBD2. J lost 2 bases, V lost 4 bases, and 12 bases had no gene match. Germline V gene sequence: CDR1 SQVTM, CDR2 ANQGSEA. There are 19 residues in the CDR3. CDR3 sequence reads: CSVGGPGLAGGQTYNEQFF. The CDR3 nucleotides are TGCAGCGTTGGGGGGCCGGGACTAGCGGGAGGACAGACCTACAATGAGCAGTTCTTC.

The chain couples TRBV11-2 to TRBJ2-7, with 8 bases that match TRBD2. The CDR3 extends over 17 amino acids. Looked up from germline, CDR1 is SGHAT and CDR2 is FQNNGV. The J segment lost 2 bases and the V segment lost 0 bases, leaving 9 bases of the junction unmatched. In DNA form, the CDR3 reads TGTGCCAGCAGCTTAGACCGAAGACTAGCGAGAGCCTACGAGCAGTACTTC. Its protein product is CASSLDRRLARAYEQYF.

This clone was picked up a small number of times. The J gene is TRBJ2-6, the V gene TRBV14; D uncertain. Germline values: CDR1 SGHDN, CDR2 FVKESK. The V end was cut by 0 bases, the J end by 3 bases, with 6 bases between. The CDR3 runs 15 residues. The CDR3 is CASSQDHHGANVLTF. DNA of the CDR3: TGTGCCAGCAGCCAAGATCATCATGGGGCCAACGTCCTGACTTTC.

The chain joins TRBV18 to TRBJ2-1; 11 bases align to TRBD2. Germline values: CDR1 KGHSH, CDR2 LQKENI. V trimming: 8 bases; J trimming: 7 bases; junction bases outside the gene matches: 4. The CDR3 totals 13 residues. The CDR3 nucleotides read TGTGCCAGCGCGCGGACTAGCGGGAATGAGCAGTTCTTC. Its protein is CASARTSGNEQFF.

The chain has TRBV9 and TRBJ2-1, with 8 bases identical to TRBD1. Germline lookup yields CDR1 SGDLS and CDR2 YYNGEE. The CDR3 has 16 amino acids. V trimming: 2 bases; J trimming: 7 bases; junction bases outside the gene matches: 11. The CDR3 DNA follows: TGTGCCAGCAGCGTTCCCCACAGGGGGAAGCCTAATGAGCAGTTCTTC. Translating it yields CASSVPHRGKPNEQFF.

CDR3 sequence (DNA): TGCGCCAGCAGCCAATACCGGACAGGGAGCAGCTCCTACGAGCAGTACTTC. This translates into CASSQYRTGSSSYEQYF. The chain is built from TRBV4-3 and TRBJ2-7; 8 nucleotides align to TRBD1. Germline values: CDR1 LGHNA, CDR2 YSLEER. Losses at the gene ends were 2 bases for V and 0 bases for J; bases not matched to a gene: 9. CDR3 length equals 17 residues.

This clone was observed a few times. The genes are TRBV15 and TRBJ2-3; no clear D gene. Deletions cut 1 base from V and 2 bases from J, with 16 bases between. Germline values: CDR1 LNHNV, CDR2 YYDKDF (reference sequence). The CDR3 totals 17 residues. This chain's CDR3 is CATSRGASARDTDTQYF. In DNA, the CDR3 is TGTGCCACCAGCAGAGGCGCCTCAGCGAGAGACACAGATACGCAGTATTTT.

This clone occurred a few times. V and J are TRBV5-4 and TRBJ2-3, with D possibly matching TRBD1 (5 bases). CDR1 is SGHNT, CDR2 YYREEE, per germline (reference sequence). The V end lost 4 bases, the J end lost 0 bases, and 9 bases lay between the germline ends. The CDR3 is 14 amino acids. The CDR3, as DNA: TGTGCCAGCAGCGAGACAGCTAGCACAGATACGCAGTATTTT. Amino acid sequence: CASSETASTDTQYF.

The chain combines TRBV10-3 with TRBJ2-1; D may correspond to TRBD1 or TRBD2 (6 bases each). Germline CDR1 ENHRY, CDR2 SYGVKD. The CDR3 sequence is 11 residues long. Trimming removed 4 bases from V and 10 bases from J, with 8 bases in between. CDR3 nucleotide sequence: TGTGCCATCAGTGGAGGGGGGGAGCAGTTCTTC. Translated: CAISGGGEQFF.

This clone has a count of ten or more. V gene TRBV30 combines with J gene TRBJ2-5, with 9 bases fitting TRBD1. The CDR3 extends over 13 amino acids. From germline, CDR1 is GTSNPN and CDR2 SVGIG (reference sequence). V gave up 0 bases and J gave up 10 bases; unmatched junction bases: 6. CDR3 in amino acids: CAWSVLTGGNQYF. CDR3 sequence (DNA): TGTGCCTGGAGTGTCCTCACAGGGGGCAACCAGTACTTC. Variable domain in full (rest from reference TRBV30 and TRBJ2-5): SQTIHQWPATLVQPVGSPLSLECTVEGTSNPNLYWYRQAAGRGLQLLFYSVGIGQISSEVPQNLSASRPQDRQFILSSKKLLLSDSGFYLCAWSVLTGGNQYFGPGTRLLVL.

The sample holds a few counts of this clone. The CDR3 DNA reads TGTGCCAGCATGGCGGGGGGGCGTGATACGCAGTATTTT. Encoded protein: CASMAGGRDTQYF. The chain employs TRBV11-2 and TRBJ2-3, with 9 positions matching TRBD2. Germline V lookup: CDR1 SGHAT, CDR2 FQNNGV. Unmatched junction bases numbered 5, after V lost 7 bases and J lost 6 bases. The CDR3 sequence is 13 residues long.